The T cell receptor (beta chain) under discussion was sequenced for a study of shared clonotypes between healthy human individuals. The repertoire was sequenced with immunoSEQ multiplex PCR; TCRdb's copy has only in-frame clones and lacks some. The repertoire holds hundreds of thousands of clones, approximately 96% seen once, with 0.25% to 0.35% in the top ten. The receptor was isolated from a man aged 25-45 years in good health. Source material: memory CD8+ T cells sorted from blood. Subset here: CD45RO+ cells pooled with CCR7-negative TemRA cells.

The CDR3 DNA sequence: TGTGCCAGCAGCACGAGCGTAACTTCCTACGAGCAGTACTTC. This encodes CASSTSVTSYEQYF. This chain connects TRBV11-2 to TRBJ2-7; D is ambiguous. Per the germline V gene, CDR1 is SGHAT and CDR2 is FQNNGV. CDR3 length equals 14 residues. V dropped 5 bases and J dropped 1 base, with 12 bases sitting between them.